This T cell receptor beta chain was identified in a study of blood T cells in healthy people across ages. General study points: Samples with more naive T cells showed higher observed beta diversity. Any conclusive comparison of naive versus antigen-experienced cells was prevented by using unsorted PBMCs.

Germline V CDR1 and CDR2: MNHNS, SASEGT. This CDR3 has 13 amino acids. V lost 11 bases and J lost 4, with 14 bases in between. Comments on this clonotype: The antigen remains unidentified.

A J-beta primer mix and a sample-barcoded 5' primer were used in a second PCR of roughly 6 to 12 cycles. TCRdb redid the calling of the 5' RACE reads with MiXCR, one entry per CDR3 protein. The repertoire includes roughly 930,000 distinct CDR3 sequences, 45% to 50% of them detected once, and roughly an eighth sits in the top ten. The source of this sequence is a man aged 30 to 45 in good health. The J gene is TRBJ1-4, the V gene TRBV6-1; tentative D call: TRBD1 (5 bases). Input material: blood. The CDR3 DNA sequence: TGTGCCGCGGCCCGGGGCAGTAATGAAAAACTGTTTTTT. Encoded protein: CAAARGSNEKLFF.